Below, one TCR beta chain is given with its context. Its target is not known. With UMI labels, 5' RACE was used to prepare the TRB cDNA libraries. Using the 5' RACE reads, TCRdb records one entry per CDR3 protein without DNA. This sample's table has around 34,000 distinct CDR3 sequences. The record originates from a study of CXCR3-negative and CXCR3-positive naive CD8 T cells. Overall study findings and caveats: Similar TRBV-TRBJ usage was seen in naive cells (both CXCR3-negative and CXCR3-positive), but memory cells differed. CXCR3 levels fell partly with cryopreservation; most assays relied on fresh PBMCs.

Germline V gene data show CDR1 as SGDLS and CDR2 as YYNGEE. This CDR3 has 11 amino acids. The chain carries TRBV9 and TRBJ1-2; TCRdb picks TRBD1, but there is no DNA to check that call. The clonotype originates from a human donor in good health. Some clones in this sample may be carry-over from other donors' samples. Material for sequencing was memory CD8+ T cells from blood. The CDR3 sequence: CASSALEGYTF.